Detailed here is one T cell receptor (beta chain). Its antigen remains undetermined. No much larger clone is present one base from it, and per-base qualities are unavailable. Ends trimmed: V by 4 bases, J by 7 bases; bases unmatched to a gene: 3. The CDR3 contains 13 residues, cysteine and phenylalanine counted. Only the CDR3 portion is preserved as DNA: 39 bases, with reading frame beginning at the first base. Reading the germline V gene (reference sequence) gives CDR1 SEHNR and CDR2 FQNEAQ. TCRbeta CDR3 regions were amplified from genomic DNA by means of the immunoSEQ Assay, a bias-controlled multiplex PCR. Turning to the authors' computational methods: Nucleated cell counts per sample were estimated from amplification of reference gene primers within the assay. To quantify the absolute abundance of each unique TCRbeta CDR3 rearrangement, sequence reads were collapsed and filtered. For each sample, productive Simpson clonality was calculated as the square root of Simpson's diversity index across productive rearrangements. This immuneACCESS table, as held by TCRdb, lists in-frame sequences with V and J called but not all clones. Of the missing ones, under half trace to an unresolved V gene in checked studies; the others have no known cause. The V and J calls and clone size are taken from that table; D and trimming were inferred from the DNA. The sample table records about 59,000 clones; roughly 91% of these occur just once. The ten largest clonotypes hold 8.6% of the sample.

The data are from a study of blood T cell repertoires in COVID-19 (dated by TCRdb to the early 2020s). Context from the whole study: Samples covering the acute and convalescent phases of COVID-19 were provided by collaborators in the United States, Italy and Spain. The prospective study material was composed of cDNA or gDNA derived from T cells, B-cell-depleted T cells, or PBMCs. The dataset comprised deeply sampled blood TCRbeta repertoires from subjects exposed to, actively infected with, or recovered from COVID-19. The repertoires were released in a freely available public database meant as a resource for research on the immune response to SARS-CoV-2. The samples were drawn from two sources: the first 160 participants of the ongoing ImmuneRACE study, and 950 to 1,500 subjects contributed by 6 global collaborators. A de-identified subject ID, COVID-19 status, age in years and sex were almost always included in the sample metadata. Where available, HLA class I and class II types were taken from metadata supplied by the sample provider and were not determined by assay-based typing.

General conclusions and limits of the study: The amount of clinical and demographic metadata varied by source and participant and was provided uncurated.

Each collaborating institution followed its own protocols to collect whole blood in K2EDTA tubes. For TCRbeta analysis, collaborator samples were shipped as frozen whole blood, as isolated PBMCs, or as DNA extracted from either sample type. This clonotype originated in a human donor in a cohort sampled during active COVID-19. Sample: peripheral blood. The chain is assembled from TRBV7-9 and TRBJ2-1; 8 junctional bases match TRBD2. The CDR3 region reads CASSSGLENEQFF. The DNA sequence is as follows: TGTGCCAGCAGCTCGGGACTAGAAAATGAGCAGTTCTTC.